This is a list of T cell receptor beta chains from one sample in a study of T-cell reconstitution after alpha-beta-depleted transplantation in children. TCRdb called the PCR reads again in MiXCR, with one record for every CDR3 protein. This sample yields a few hundred thousand distinct CDR3 sequences, of which around a tenth are seen a single time; around 2.5% belongs to the top ten. The sequenced sample was PBMCs from the stem cell graft donor, obtained from the stem cell graft. The receptors come from a human donor who donated a stem cell graft to a child with acute lymphoblastic leukemia. CDR3s include the opening cysteine and the closing phenylalanine or tryptophan. Fields, in order: clone size, V gene, D gene, J gene, CDR3 DNA, CDR3 protein. A D gene is named only where the DNA matches it firmly. Not every row has a clone size; where given, it reads once, few, many or a size class.

size: many; V: TRBV20-1; D: -; J: TRBJ2-1; DNA: TGCAGTGCTAGAGGGAGGGTTGACTACAATGAGCAGTTCTTC; CDR3: CSARGRVDYNEQFF
size: -; V: TRBV2; D: -; J: TRBJ1-6; DNA: TGTGCCAGCAGTGAGGGGAGCAGGGCAAATTCACCCCTCCACTTT; CDR3: CASSEGSRANSPLHF
size: -; V: TRBV7-9; D: -; J: TRBJ1-2; DNA: TGTGCCAGCAGCTCCTATCAGGGGCCCCCTAGGAGCTACACCTTC; CDR3: CASSSYQGPPRSYTF
size: -; V: TRBV20-1; D: TRBD2; J: TRBJ2-3; DNA: TGCAGTGCTAGGGCTAGCGGGAGAAGAATGGCACCAGATACGCAGTATTTT; CDR3: CSARASGRRMAPDTQYF
size: -; V: TRBV27; D: TRBD1; J: TRBJ2-2; DNA: TGTGCCAGCAGTTCAAACTCCTGGTTTGGGGACAGGGGGCACGGGAGCACCGGGGAGCTGTTTTTT; CDR3: CASSSNSWFGDRGHGSTGELFF
size: few; V: TRBV27; D: -; J: TRBJ1-5; DNA: TGTGCCAGCAGTTCCCGTTTCGGCCATTATAGCAATCAGCCCCAGCATTTT; CDR3: CASSSRFGHYSNQPQHF
size: -; V: TRBV7-2; D: -; J: TRBJ2-7; DNA: TGTGCCAGCAGTCGAACCGGGCAGCCTACCTACGAGCAGTACTTC; CDR3: CASSRTGQPTYEQYF
size: few; V: TRBV5-1; D: -; J: TRBJ1-5; DNA: TGCGCCAGCAGCTTGACTGGGATGAATCAGCCCCAGCATTTT; CDR3: CASSLTGMNQPQHF
size: few; V: TRBV6-5; D: -; J: TRBJ2-7; DNA: TGTGCCAGCAGTTCCTACTCCCTGGGGTCCTACGAGCAGTACTTC; CDR3: CASSSYSLGSYEQYF
size: -; V: TRBV12-3/TRBV12-4; D: TRBD1; J: TRBJ2-1; DNA: TGTGCCAGCAGTCCCCGGTTGGGACAGGGCTACAATGAGCAGTTCTTC; CDR3: CASSPRLGQGYNEQFF
size: many; V: TRBV7-8; D: TRBD1; J: TRBJ2-1; DNA: TGTGCCAGCAGCTTAGGGACAGGGTTCAATGAGCAGTTCTTC; CDR3: CASSLGTGFNEQFF
size: few; V: TRBV12-3/TRBV12-4; D: TRBD1; J: TRBJ1-2; DNA: TGTGCCAGCAGTTCGACAGGGTACTATGGCTACACCTTC; CDR3: CASSSTGYYGYTF
size: few; V: TRBV6-5; D: -; J: TRBJ1-2; DNA: TGTGCCAGCAGTTCGACAGTGATTAACTATGGCTACACCTTC; CDR3: CASSSTVINYGYTF
size: few; V: TRBV4-1; D: -; J: TRBJ1-6; DNA: TGCGCCAGCAGCCTAGGATCGGAAAATTCACCCCTCCACTTT; CDR3: CASSLGSENSPLHF
size: -; V: TRBV28; D: TRBD2; J: TRBJ2-7; DNA: TGTGCCAGCAGTCGACTAGCGGGGTACGACGAGCAGTACTTC; CDR3: CASSRLAGYDEQYF
size: -; V: TRBV28; D: TRBD2; J: TRBJ2-7; DNA: TGTGCCAGCAGTGGGAGGGCGGGCTCCTACGAGCAGTACTTC; CDR3: CASSGRAGSYEQYF
size: many; V: TRBV29-1; D: -; J: TRBJ1-2; DNA: TGCAGCGTAGAGGACAGAGACTATGGCTACACCTTC; CDR3: CSVEDRDYGYTF
size: -; V: TRBV28; D: -; J: TRBJ2-5; DNA: TGTGCCAGCAGTTTTTTTGGTTCCGGGCAAGAGACCCAGTACTTC; CDR3: CASSFFGSGQETQYF
size: few; V: TRBV5-1; D: TRBD2; J: TRBJ2-1; DNA: TGCGCCAGCACTCCCGGGACTAGCGAGTATCGTCGGTTCTTC; CDR3: CASTPGTSEYRRFF
size: few; V: TRBV4-1; D: -; J: TRBJ2-5; DNA: TGCGCCAGCAGCCAATCCCCCCCGCGGCTCGGAGAGACCCAGTACTTC; CDR3: CASSQSPPRLGETQYF
size: few; V: TRBV7-9; D: TRBD1; J: TRBJ2-7; DNA: TGTGCCAGCAAACCGGGACAGGGTGGTTACGAGCAGTACTTC; CDR3: CASKPGQGGYEQYF
size: -; V: TRBV5-1; D: -; J: TRBJ2-5; DNA: TGCGCCAGCAGCTCGGACGGCCAAGAGACCCAGTACTTC; CDR3: CASSSDGQETQYF
size: few; V: TRBV29-1; D: -; J: TRBJ1-2; DNA: TGCAGCGTTGAAGATTCGGGGGACGGCGGCTACACCTTC; CDR3: CSVEDSGDGGYTF
size: -; V: TRBV3-1; D: -; J: TRBJ2-5; DNA: TGTGCCAGCAGCCAAGACCCTAGTGGAGAGACCCAGTACTTC; CDR3: CASSQDPSGETQYF
size: -; V: TRBV5-6; D: -; J: TRBJ2-5; DNA: TGTGCCAGCAGCGGGGCGGGACAGCTAGAAGAGACCCAGTACTTC; CDR3: CASSGAGQLEETQYF
size: -; V: TRBV4-1; D: -; J: TRBJ2-5; DNA: TGCGCCAGCAGCAATTCGGGCGCGGAGGGGTCGGAGACCCAGTACTTC; CDR3: CASSNSGAEGSETQYF
size: -; V: TRBV5-1; D: -; J: TRBJ2-5; DNA: TGCGCCAGCAGCTTGGGGACCGGGACGGGGGAAGAGACCCAGTACTTC; CDR3: CASSLGTGTGEETQYF
size: few; V: TRBV21-1; D: -; J: TRBJ2-7; DNA: TGTGCCGACTCCCGGAGACGGGGCATTAGCTTCTACGAGCAGTACTTC; CDR3: CADSRRRGISFYEQYF
size: few; V: TRBV5-6; D: -; J: TRBJ2-1; DNA: TGTGCCAGCAGCTTGGAGCAGGGAAGAAGCTCCTACAATGAGCAGTTCTTC; CDR3: CASSLEQGRSSYNEQFF
size: -; V: TRBV29-1; D: -; J: TRBJ2-7; DNA: TGCAGCGTTAACGTTCCGACCGGACTGATTACCTACGAGCAGTACTTC; CDR3: CSVNVPTGLITYEQYF
size: -; V: TRBV4-3; D: TRBD1; J: TRBJ1-4; DNA: TGCGCCAGCAGCCAGAACGACAGGGGGCAGGATGAAAAACTGTTTTTT; CDR3: CASSQNDRGQDEKLFF
size: -; V: TRBV20-1; D: -; J: TRBJ2-1; DNA: TGCAGTGCTAGAGGTACTTACAATGAGCAGTTCTTC; CDR3: CSARGTYNEQFF
size: -; V: TRBV20-1; D: -; J: TRBJ2-1; DNA: TGCAGTGCTAGAGCCCTGGCGGGGAATGAGCAGTTCTTC; CDR3: CSARALAGNEQFF
size: few; V: TRBV7-2; D: TRBD1; J: TRBJ2-1; DNA: TGTGCCAGCAGTCTCGACAGGGATCCTCACAATGAGCAGTTCTTC; CDR3: CASSLDRDPHNEQFF
size: few; V: TRBV6-1; D: -; J: TRBJ1-5; DNA: TGTGCCAGCAGTGAAGTGGGGTTTACAGAGAATCAGCCCCAGCATTTT; CDR3: CASSEVGFTENQPQHF
size: few; V: TRBV6-5; D: TRBD1; J: TRBJ1-4; DNA: TGTGCCAGCAGTTACGGACAGGGGGGGTTCGAAAAACTGTTTTTT; CDR3: CASSYGQGGFEKLFF
size: few; V: TRBV6-5; D: -; J: TRBJ2-5; DNA: TGTGCCAGCAGTTACTCGGAGACACCTAACCAAGAGACCCAGTACTTC; CDR3: CASSYSETPNQETQYF
size: -; V: TRBV7-8; D: TRBD2; J: TRBJ2-1; DNA: TGTGCCAGCAGCTTAATTTCTAGCGGGAGAGGTGAGCAGTTCTTC; CDR3: CASSLISSGRGEQFF
size: many; V: TRBV4-1; D: -; J: TRBJ2-4; DNA: TGCGCCAGCAGCCAAGCGTCTAATAAAAACATTCAGTACTTC; CDR3: CASSQASNKNIQYF
size: few; V: TRBV20-1; D: TRBD2; J: TRBJ2-1; DNA: TGCAGTGCTCGCAGACTAGCGGGGGACCAATACAATGAGCAGTTCTTC; CDR3: CSARRLAGDQYNEQFF
size: few; V: TRBV28; D: -; J: TRBJ2-7; DNA: TGTGCCAGCAGTTTTAACCAGGGCTTGGACGAGCAGTACTTC; CDR3: CASSFNQGLDEQYF
size: -; V: TRBV7-8; D: TRBD2; J: TRBJ2-7; DNA: TGTGCCAGCAGCTCGGGACTACCAACCTACGAGCAGTACTTC; CDR3: CASSSGLPTYEQYF